The TCR beta chain under discussion was sequenced for a study of T-cell reconstitution after alpha-beta-depleted transplantation in children. Only a few counts were recorded for this clonotype. V lost 4 bases, J lost 4 bases, and 14 bases lay in between. The CDR3 contains 15 residues. From germline, CDR1 is SGHTA and CDR2 FQGTGA. Molecular barcoding with unique molecular identifiers was used for the TCRbeta library. TCRdb redid the calling of the PCR reads with MiXCR, one entry per CDR3 protein. The data hold around 370,000 distinct CDR3 sequences, with 10% observed a single time. The sample was PBMCs from the stem cell graft donor, taken from the stem cell graft. The V and J genes are TRBV7-3 and TRBJ2-1, with a tentative D call TRBD1 (6 bases). The receptor comes from a human donor who donated a stem cell graft to a child with acute lymphoblastic leukemia. CDR3 sequence reads: CASSSQGSGYNEQFF. The CDR3 DNA reads TGTGCCAGCAGCTCGCAGGGGTCCGGATACAATGAGCAGTTCTTC.